Following are 23 T cell receptor beta chains from one sample sequenced in a study of control samples from healthy donors and cancer patients. Produced via immunoSEQ multiplex PCR; TCRdb's table is partial and in-frame only. The table records tens of thousands of clones, less than 90% of them present only once. Sequencing was carried out using blood. These receptors all come from a woman aged 70-85 years in good health.

The V and J genes are TRBV6-5 and TRBJ2-2, with D perhaps matching TRBD2 (6 bases). The CDR3 has 16 amino acids. Trimming stripped 4 bases from V and 4 bases from J, with 16 bases between. Germline CDR1 MNHEY, CDR2 SVGAGI. CDR3 in DNA: TGTGCCAGCAGTTGGGACTCTCTGTCTACCACCGGGGAGCTGTTTTTT. It codes for CASSWDSLSTTGELFF.

The J gene is TRBJ1-1, the V gene TRBV29-1, with a weak D call TRBD1 (6 bases). CDR1 is SQVTM and CDR2 is ANQGSEA in the germline V gene. The CDR3 runs to 13 residues. Deletions cut 4 bases from V and 1 base from J, with 10 bases between. The CDR3 spells CSVVVQGNTEAFF. The CDR3 nucleotides are TGCAGCGTTGTAGTACAGGGGAACACTGAAGCTTTCTTT.

This chain links TRBV5-1 with TRBJ2-7; 8 nucleotides line up with TRBD2. Trimming at V came to 2 bases and at J to 7 bases, leaving 14 bases not matched to a gene. CDR1 is SGHRS and CDR2 is YFSETQ in the germline V gene. The CDR3 sequence is 16 residues long. The CDR3 sequence is CASSLDLEAGAREQYF. DNA for the CDR3: TGCGCCAGCAGCTTAGATCTAGAAGCGGGAGCGCGGGAGCAGTACTTC.

V usage is TRBV2 and J usage is TRBJ2-1; 9 bases agree with TRBD1. The CDR3 contains 14 residues. Germline V gene sequence: CDR1 SNHLY, CDR2 FYNNEI. The ends lost 7 bases at V and 9 bases at J; junction bases unmatched: 10. CDR3 protein: CASTQLQGAGEQFF. The CDR3 DNA reads as TGTGCCAGCACCCAACTACAGGGGGCTGGTGAGCAGTTCTTC.

This clone is a singleton in its sample. This chain links TRBV2 with TRBJ1-3, with 7 bases aligning to TRBD1. V trimming: 1 base; J trimming: 2 bases; junction bases outside the gene matches: 5. Germline CDR1 and CDR2: SNHLY and FYNNEI. CDR3 length: 16 residues. As DNA, the CDR3 is TGTGCCAGCAGTGAAGGCCAGGGGGGTACTGGAAACACCATATATTTT. It codes for CASSEGQGGTGNTIYF. The entire variable domain, with the rest obtained from reference TRBV2 and TRBJ1-3, is as follows: EPEVTQTPSHQVTQMGQEVILRCVPISNHLYFYWYRQILGQKVEFLVSFYNNEISEKSEIFDDQFSVERPDGSNFTLKIRSTKLEDSAMYFCASSEGQGGTGNTIYFGEGSWLTVV.

The chain has TRBV25-1 and TRBJ2-5, with D possibly TRBD1 on 6 matching bases. Trimming stripped 1 base from V and 4 bases from J, with 10 bases between. Germline V gene lookup returns CDR1 MGHDK and CDR2 SYGVNS. The CDR3 totals 14 residues. CDR3 residues: CASSELQGVETQYF. In DNA, the CDR3 is TGTGCCAGCAGTGAATTACAGGGAGTAGAGACCCAGTACTTC.

The chain links TRBV11-2 to TRBJ2-1; a weak D match, TRBD2 (5 bases). This CDR3 spans 13 amino acids. In germline, CDR1 is SGHAT, CDR2 FQNNGV. Trimming pared 5 bases from V and 9 bases from J, leaving 14 bases between. The CDR3 loop reads CASSLAEGSEQFF. CDR3 bases: TGTGCCAGCAGCCTAGCCGAGGGAAGTGAGCAGTTCTTC. The variable domain in full, with the rest retrieved from reference TRBV11-2 and TRBJ2-1, is EAGVAQSPRYKIIEKRQSVAFWCNPISGHATLYWYQQILGQGPKLLIQFQNNGVVDDSQLPKDRFSAERLKGVDSTLKIQPAKLEDSAVYLCASSLAEGSEQFFGPGTRLTVL.

This clone was counted only a few times. V usage is TRBV7-9 and J usage is TRBJ1-4; 7 nucleotides match TRBD1. Germline V gene sequence: CDR1 SEHNR, CDR2 FQNEAQ (reference sequence). The junction had 13 bases not matched to a gene; V was cut back by 3 bases and J by 6 bases. This CDR3 region has 17 residues. In DNA, the CDR3 is TGTGCCAGCAGCTTCGGTTCGGTCGGGACAGCGTATGAAAAACTGTTTTTT. Protein: CASSFGSVGTAYEKLFF.

The J gene is TRBJ1-1, the V gene TRBV5-6, with D uncertain. The V gene lost 0 bases and the J gene lost 6 bases, with 12 bases spanning the gap. The CDR3 is 14 amino acids. Germline V lookup: CDR1 SGHDT, CDR2 YYEEEE. CDR3 in DNA: TGTGCCAGCAGCTTGGCCGGGCGGACGGCTGAAGCTTTCTTT. It specifies CASSLAGRTAEAFF. The full variable domain, completed using reference TRBV5-6 and TRBJ1-1, is DAGVTQSPTHLIKTRGQQVTLRCSPKSGHDTVSWYQQALGQGPQFIFQYYEEEERQRGNFPDRFSGHQFPNYSSELNVNALLLGDSALYLCASSLAGRTAEAFFGQGTRLTVV.

The genes are TRBV29-1 and TRBJ2-7; 8 bases line up with TRBD1. Germline CDR1 reads SQVTM; CDR2 reads ANQGSEA. With V trimmed by 3 bases and J by 5 bases, 3 bases remained unmatched. The CDR3 runs 12 residues. CDR3 amino acids: CSVDGQGDEQYF. CDR3 in DNA: TGCAGCGTTGATGGACAGGGTGACGAGCAGTACTTC.

The gene calls are TRBV11-2 and TRBJ2-1; D is ambiguous. The germline CDR1 and CDR2 sequences are SGHAT and FQNNGV. This CDR3 region has 12 residues. The V gene lost 0 bases and the J gene lost 10 bases, with 7 bases spanning the gap. The chain's CDR3 is CASSLETGEQFF. DNA for the CDR3: TGTGCCAGCAGCTTAGAGACTGGGGAGCAGTTCTTC.

This CDR3 reads CASGARGAWGTEAFF. Written as DNA, the CDR3 is TGTGCCAGTGGGGCTCGGGGGGCCTGGGGCACTGAAGCTTTCTTT. This chain uses TRBV6-5 with TRBJ1-1, with a tentative D call TRBD1 (6 bases). With 9 bases removed from V and 4 bases from J, the gap between germline ends came to 21 bases. The CDR3 length is 15 residues. Germline CDR1 reads MNHEY; CDR2 reads SVGAGI.

The chain is built from TRBV5-1 and TRBJ2-2; 8 nucleotides match TRBD2. This CDR3 comprises 14 residues. Germline values: CDR1 SGHRS, CDR2 YFSETQ. V was pared by 0 bases and J by 7 bases, with 2 bases of the junction left unmatched. CDR3 sequence reads: CASSLDSGGGELFF. The CDR3 DNA sequence: TGCGCCAGCAGCTTGGACAGCGGGGGCGGGGAGCTGTTTTTT.

The chain couples TRBV9 to TRBJ1-2; D is possibly TRBD1 (5 bases). This CDR3 is built from 14 residues. V was pared by 0 bases and J by 6 bases, with 12 bases between. From germline, CDR1 is SGDLS and CDR2 YYNGEE. CDR3 sequence: CASSVGGGTDGYTF. The DNA for the CDR3 is TGTGCCAGCAGCGTAGGGGGCGGGACGGATGGCTACACCTTC.

This chain links TRBV7-2 with TRBJ2-2; 11 bases align to TRBD2. The V segment lost 5 bases and the J segment 1 base; nucleotides outside the gene matches: 9. This CDR3 region has 18 residues. Germline V gene sequence: CDR1 SGHTA, CDR2 FQGNSA. The CDR3: CASSPRLLAGVNTGELFF. CDR3 bases: TGTGCCAGCAGCCCGAGACTACTAGCGGGAGTGAACACCGGGGAGCTGTTTTTT. Based on the CDR3 plus reference TRBV7-2 and TRBJ2-2, the full variable domain is GAGVSQSPSNKVTEKGKDVELRCDPISGHTALYWYRQSLGQGLEFLIYFQGNSAPDKSGLPSDRFSAERTGGSVSTLTIQRTQQEDSAVYLCASSPRLLAGVNTGELFFGEGSRLTVL.

The sample holds one count of this clone. The V gene is TRBV15, the J gene TRBJ1-4; 11 nucleotides agree with TRBD1. Germline V gene data show CDR1 as LNHNV and CDR2 as YYDKDF (reference sequence). This CDR3 comprises 16 residues. Losses at the gene ends were 8 bases for V and 5 bases for J; bases not matched to a gene: 10. The CDR3 protein is CATRDGTGGSNEKLFF. Written as DNA, the CDR3 is TGTGCCACCCGGGACGGGACAGGGGGTTCAAATGAAAAACTGTTTTTT.

This chain uses TRBV2 with TRBJ1-2, with a tentative D call TRBD1 (5 bases). The ends were cut back, 5 bases at V and 5 bases at J, with 18 bases in the middle. The CDR3 contains 15 residues. Germline V gene data show CDR1 as SNHLY and CDR2 as FYNNEI. Here the CDR3 DNA reads TGTGCCAGCAGTTCTCCTTGGGGCCCTGGTTATGGCTACACCTTC. This translates into CASSSPWGPGYGYTF.

The gene calls are TRBV7-6 and TRBJ2-7; 9 bases are shared with TRBD2. V lost 1 base and J lost 3; bases outside the gene matches: 7. Germline lookup yields CDR1 SGHVS and CDR2 FNYEAQ. CDR3 length equals 16 residues. The CDR3 here is CASSLGPLAGSYEQYF. CDR3 coding DNA: TGTGCCAGCAGCTTAGGCCCCCTAGCGGGAAGCTACGAGCAGTACTTC.

The J gene is TRBJ1-5, the V gene TRBV24-1; possible D gene TRBD1, 5 bases. There are 13 residues in the CDR3. V was pared by 4 bases and J by 7 bases, with 10 bases between. Germline V gene sequence: CDR1 KGHDR, CDR2 SFDVKD. In DNA, the CDR3 is TGTGCCACCAGTGAAGGGACCTCACAGCCCCAGCATTTT. Encoded protein: CATSEGTSQPQHF.

The CDR3: CASSTTGMGYEQYF. In DNA form, the CDR3 reads TGTGCCAGTAGTACAACCGGGATGGGCTACGAGCAGTACTTC. The chain joins TRBV19 to TRBJ2-7; the D gene is possibly TRBD2 (5 bases). With 4 bases removed from V and 3 bases from J, the gap between germline ends came to 13 bases. This CDR3 spans 14 amino acids. Per the germline V gene, CDR1 is LNHDA and CDR2 is SQIVND (reference sequence).

The chain combines TRBV5-1 with TRBJ2-6, with a weak D call TRBD2 (6 bases). CDR1 SGHRS and CDR2 YFSETQ come from the germline V gene. V lost 4 bases to trimming and J lost 1 base, with 12 bases between them. The CDR3 runs 16 residues. CDR3 loop: CASSPTGGSGANVLTF. Written as DNA, the CDR3 is TGCGCCAGCAGCCCCACCGGGGGTTCTGGGGCCAACGTCCTGACTTTC. The whole variable domain, remainder taken from reference TRBV5-1 and TRBJ2-6, is KAGVTQTPRYLIKTRGQQVTLSCSPISGHRSVSWYQQTPGQGLQFLFEYFSETQRNKGNFPGRFSGRQFSNSRSEMNVSTLELGDSALYLCASSPTGGSGANVLTFGAGSRLTVL.

This clone was recorded only once. This sequence joins TRBV5-1 and TRBJ1-4; TRBD1 is a possible D gene (5 bases). CDR1 and CDR2 from the germline V gene are SGHRS and YFSETQ. The CDR3 contains 15 residues. Trimming took 4 bases from V and 5 from J, leaving 15 bases between them. The CDR3: CASSGGGVINEKLFF. CDR3 DNA: TGCGCCAGCAGCGGAGGAGGGGTAATCAATGAAAAACTGTTTTTT.

The CDR3 reads CASSDYSSNQPQHF. CDR3 in DNA: TGCGCCAGCAGTGATTACAGTAGCAATCAGCCCCAGCATTTT. This sequence joins TRBV10-1 and TRBJ1-5; D not certain. The CDR3 length is 14 residues. Germline-derived CDR1 and CDR2 are WNHNN and SYGVQD (reference sequence). Trimming shortened V by 3 bases and J by 0 bases, and 6 bases separated the two germline ends.